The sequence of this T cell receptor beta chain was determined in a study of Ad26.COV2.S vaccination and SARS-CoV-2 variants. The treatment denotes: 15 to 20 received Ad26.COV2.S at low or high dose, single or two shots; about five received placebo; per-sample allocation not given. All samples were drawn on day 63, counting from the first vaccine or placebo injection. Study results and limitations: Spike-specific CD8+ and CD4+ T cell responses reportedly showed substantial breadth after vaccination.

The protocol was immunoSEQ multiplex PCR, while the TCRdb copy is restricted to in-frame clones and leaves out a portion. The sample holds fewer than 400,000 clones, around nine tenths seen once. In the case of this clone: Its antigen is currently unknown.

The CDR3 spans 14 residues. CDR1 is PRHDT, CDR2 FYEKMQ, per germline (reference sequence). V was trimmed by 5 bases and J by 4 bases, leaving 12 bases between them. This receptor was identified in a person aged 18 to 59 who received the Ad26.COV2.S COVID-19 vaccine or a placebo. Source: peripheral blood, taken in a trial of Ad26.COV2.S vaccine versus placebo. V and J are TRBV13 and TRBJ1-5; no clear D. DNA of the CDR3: TGTGCCAGCAGCCTTGGGTCGAGTAATCAGCCCCAGCATTTT. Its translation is CASSLGSSNQPQHF.